Below, 8 T cell receptor beta chains from the same sample are listed, as sequenced in a study of blood T cell repertoires in COVID-19. Assay used: immunoSEQ multiplex PCR; TCRdb lists only in-frame clones, some missing. The data hold about 220,000 clones, with around 84% observed a single time. The sequencing sample was made of peripheral blood. These receptors were collected from an older woman who had recovered from COVID-19.

J is TRBJ2-2 and V is TRBV4-3; 8 positions agree with TRBD1. Per germline, CDR1 LGHNA and CDR2 YSLEER. After removal of 1 base from V and 1 base from J, the junction contained 8 bases not matched to a gene. The CDR3 length is 18 residues. DNA for the CDR3: TGCGCCAGCAGCCAAGCAGCCTCCGGGACAGGGAACACCGGGGAGCTGTTTTTT. Amino acids: CASSQAASGTGNTGELFF.

The J gene is TRBJ1-5, the V gene TRBV6-5; 8 bases are shared with TRBD1. The germline CDR1 and CDR2 sequences are MNHEY and SVGAGI. The ends lost 2 bases at V and 9 bases at J; junction bases unmatched: 12. This CDR3 spans 16 amino acids. CDR3 protein: CASSYLSTGGLGPQHF. The DNA of the CDR3 is TGTGCCAGCAGTTACCTGAGTACAGGGGGTCTGGGGCCCCAGCATTTT.

V is TRBV5-8 and J is TRBJ2-5; 11 bases are shared with TRBD1. The CDR3 is made up of 15 amino acids. V dropped 2 bases and J dropped 5; count of bases not matched to a gene: 5. The germline gives CDR1 SGHTS, CDR2 YDEGEE. The CDR3 protein is CASSLGQGAWETQYF. CDR3 sequence (DNA): TGTGCCAGCAGCTTAGGACAGGGGGCATGGGAGACCCAGTACTTC. Supplemented by reference TRBV5-8 and TRBJ2-5, the full variable domain reads EAGVTQSPTHLIKTRGQQATLRCSPISGHTSVYWYQQALGLGLQFLLWYDEGEERNRGNFPPRFSGRQFPNYSSELNVNALELEDSALYLCASSLGQGAWETQYFGPGTRLLVL.

The chain is built from TRBV10-3 and TRBJ1-2; 11 nucleotides agree with TRBD1. Losses at the gene ends were 5 bases for V and 0 bases for J; bases not matched to a gene: 2. There are 15 residues in the CDR3. CDR1 is ENHRY, CDR2 SYGVKD, per germline. CDR3 nucleotide sequence: TGTGCCATCAGTAAGGGACAGGGGGCTAACTATGGCTACACCTTC. Its protein product is CAISKGQGANYGYTF.

The chain links TRBV4-1 to TRBJ1-2; D is perhaps TRBD1 (6 bases). The CDR3 covers 16 residues. The ends were cut back, 2 bases at V and 8 bases at J, with 21 bases in the middle. CDR1 MGHRA and CDR2 YSYEKL come from the germline V gene. CDR3 DNA: TGCGCCAGCAGCCAATTGGCGACAGGTAGAACTCGAGGCTACACCTTC. This codes for CASSQLATGRTRGYTF.

This chain links TRBV28 with TRBJ1-2; TRBD1 aligns across 7 bases. From germline, CDR1 is MDHEN and CDR2 SYDVKM. J lost 2 bases, V lost 5 bases, and 8 bases had no gene match. The CDR3 sequence is 15 residues long. The CDR3 bases are TGTGCCAGCAGTCCCACCCAGGGGGGCAACTATGGCTACACCTTC. It is translated as CASSPTQGGNYGYTF.

This chain joins TRBV4-3 and TRBJ2-5; tentative D call: TRBD1 (7 bases). Germline CDR1 and CDR2: LGHNA and YSLEER. The ends were cut back, 4 bases at V and 5 bases at J, with 17 bases in the middle. The CDR3 is made up of 15 amino acids. Here the CDR3 reads CASSPSNRGLETQYF. The CDR3 bases are TGCGCCAGCAGCCCTTCGAACAGGGGACTTGAGACCCAGTACTTC.

V gene TRBV7-2 combines with J gene TRBJ1-6; 8 nucleotides agree with TRBD1. Unmatched junction bases numbered 14, after V lost 6 bases and J lost 10 bases. Germline CDR1 and CDR2: SGHTA and FQGNSA. This CDR3 has 16 amino acids. The CDR3 is CASRSQPGTGRSPLHF. CDR3 sequence (DNA): TGTGCCAGCAGATCCCAGCCTGGGACAGGACGGTCACCCCTCCACTTT.